This T cell receptor (beta chain) was identified in a study of T cells in localized non-small cell lung cancer. Sequencing used immunoSEQ multiplex PCR; TCRdb keeps in-frame clones, though not all of them. The sample shows roughly 34,000 clones, 85% to 90% of them seen only once. With 6 bases removed from V and 9 bases from J, the gap between germline ends came to 17 bases. Germline-derived CDR1 and CDR2 are KGHSH and LQKENI. The CDR3 extends over 14 amino acids. The TCR was taken from a male donor aged 60 or over with stage III lung adenocarcinoma. This specimen was peripheral blood, taken before any cancer treatment. The chain has TRBV18 and TRBJ1-4; TRBD1 might be the D (6 bases). The DNA of the CDR3 is TGTGCCAGCTCGCCCGGGACATCCCCCCAAAAACTGTTTTTT. As protein: CASSPGTSPQKLFF.